This T cell receptor (beta chain) was captured by sequencing in a study of blood T cell repertoires in COVID-19. Original processing methods: Reference gene primer amplification gave estimated nucleated cell counts. Sequencing used immunoSEQ multiplex PCR; TCRdb keeps in-frame clones, though not all of them. That table is the source of V, J and clone size, and D and trimming were worked out from the DNA. The sample lists nearly 110,000 clones, roughly 84% occurring once. The CDR3 is 16 amino acids. Germline V gene data show CDR1 as MGHRA and CDR2 as YSYEKL. Germline trimming cut 3 bases from V and 1 base from J; bases unmatched to any gene: 8.

Sequenced: peripheral blood. The receptor was isolated from a human donor in a cohort sampled during active COVID-19. This chain joins TRBV4-1 and TRBJ1-1; 7 bases map to TRBD1. CDR3 amino acids: CASSQVWTGANTEAFF. Here the CDR3 DNA reads TGCGCCAGCAGCCAGGTCTGGACAGGTGCGAACACTGAAGCTTTCTTT.